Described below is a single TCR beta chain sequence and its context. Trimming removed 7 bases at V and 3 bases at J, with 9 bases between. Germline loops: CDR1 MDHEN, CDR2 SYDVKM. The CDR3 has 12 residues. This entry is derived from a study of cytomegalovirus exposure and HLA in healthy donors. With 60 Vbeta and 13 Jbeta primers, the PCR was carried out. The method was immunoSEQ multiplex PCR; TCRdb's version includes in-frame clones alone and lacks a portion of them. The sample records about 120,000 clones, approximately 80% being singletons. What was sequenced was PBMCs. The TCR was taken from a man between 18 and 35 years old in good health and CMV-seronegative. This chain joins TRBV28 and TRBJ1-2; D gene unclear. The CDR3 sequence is CASKQRDYGYTF. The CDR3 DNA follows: TGTGCCAGCAAGCAGAGGGACTATGGCTACACCTTC.